The TCR beta chain described here comes from a study of shared clonotypes between healthy human individuals. In the study overall: Sampling drew on donors who were two women and three men aged 18 to 49. CD4 naive cells filled three plates per donor, CD4 memory three, CD8 naive two and CD8 memory one.

This clone was seen once. TCRdb's table, derived via immunoSEQ multiplex PCR, lists solely in-frame clones and lacks some. The sample lists a few million clones, less than 95% occurring once. Sequencing was performed on naive CD4+ T cells from PBMCs. Subset here: CD45RA+ positively selected. The clonotype comes from a young man in good health. Some clones in this sample may be carry-over from other donors' samples.

Written as DNA, the CDR3 is TGCGCCAGCTCGGGGGGTATTTTAGGGACTGGGGAAGAGACCCAGTACTTC. Protein: CASSGGILGTGEETQYF. The chain joins TRBV5-1 to TRBJ2-5; 7 bases are a match to TRBD2. Germline V gene data show CDR1 as SGHRS and CDR2 as YFSETQ. CDR3 length: 17 amino acids. The V and J ends lost 7 bases and 3 bases, in that order; junction bases with no gene match: 18.